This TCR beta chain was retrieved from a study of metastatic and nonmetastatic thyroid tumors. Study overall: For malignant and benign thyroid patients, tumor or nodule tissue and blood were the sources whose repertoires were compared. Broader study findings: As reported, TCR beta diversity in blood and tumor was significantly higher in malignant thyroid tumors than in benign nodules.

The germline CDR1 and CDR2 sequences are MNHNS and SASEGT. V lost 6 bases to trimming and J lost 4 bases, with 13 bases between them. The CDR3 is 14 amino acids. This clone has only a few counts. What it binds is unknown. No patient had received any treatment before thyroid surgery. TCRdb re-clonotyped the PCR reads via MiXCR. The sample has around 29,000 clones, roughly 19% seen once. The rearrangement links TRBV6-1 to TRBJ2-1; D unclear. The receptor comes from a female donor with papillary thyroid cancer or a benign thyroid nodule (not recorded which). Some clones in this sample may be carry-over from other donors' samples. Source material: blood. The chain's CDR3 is CASRSPSAYNEQFF. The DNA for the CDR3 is TGTGCCAGCAGGTCCCCGTCCGCGTACAATGAGCAGTTCTTC.